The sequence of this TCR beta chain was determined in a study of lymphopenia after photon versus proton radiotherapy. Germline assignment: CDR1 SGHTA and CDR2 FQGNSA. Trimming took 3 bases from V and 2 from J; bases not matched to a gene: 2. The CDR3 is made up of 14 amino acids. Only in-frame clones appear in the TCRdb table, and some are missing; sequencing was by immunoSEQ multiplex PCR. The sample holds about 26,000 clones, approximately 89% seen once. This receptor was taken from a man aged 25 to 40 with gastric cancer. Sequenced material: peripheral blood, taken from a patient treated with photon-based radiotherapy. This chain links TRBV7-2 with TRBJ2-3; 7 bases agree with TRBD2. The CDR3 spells CASSFAGVTDTQYF. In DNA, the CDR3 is TGTGCCAGCAGCTTTGCGGGAGTCACAGATACGCAGTATTTT. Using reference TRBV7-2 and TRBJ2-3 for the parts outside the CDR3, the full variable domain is GAGVSQSPSNKVTEKGKDVELRCDPISGHTALYWYRQSLGQGLEFLIYFQGNSAPDKSGLPSDRFSAERTGGSVSTLTIQRTQQEDSAVYLCASSFAGVTDTQYFGPGTRLTVL.